The TCR beta chain under discussion was sequenced for a study of CD8 T cells in Susac syndrome. RNA in amounts of roughly 0.5 to 1 ug was reverse transcribed with random hexamers. Amplification of TCR beta CDR3 by immunoSEQ multiplex PCR spanned 54 Vbeta and 13 Jbeta. A single record per CDR3 protein comes from TCRdb applying MiXCR to the immunoSEQ multiplex PCR reads. The sample holds some 150,000 distinct CDR3 sequences; about 95% are singletons and the top ten take over 0.12%. Comments on this clonotype: Antigen unknown.

Study results and caveats: That the number of individuals in its TCR sequencing and HLA analysis was relatively small was acknowledged by the study.

With 5 bases removed from V and 4 bases from J, the gap between germline ends came to 8 bases. From germline, CDR1 is SGHNT and CDR2 YENEEA. This CDR3 has 13 amino acids. CD8+ and CD4+ T cells from blood underwent TCR beta sequencing. This clonotype was sampled from a human donor with multiple sclerosis. This sequence joins TRBV11-3 and TRBJ2-2; D gene ambiguous. Input material: CD8+ T cells from PBMCs. The CDR3 loop reads CASSPPGTGELFF. The CDR3, as DNA: TGTGCCAGCAGCCCTCCGGGCACCGGGGAGCTGTTTTTT.